What follows describes a single T cell receptor (beta chain). The CDR3 has 16 amino acids. CDR1 is LNHDA, CDR2 SQIVND, per germline (reference sequence). V lost 7 bases to trimming and J lost 1 base, with 17 bases between them. The entry originates in a study of blood T cell repertoires in COVID-19. How the authors handled the data: Amplification of reference gene primers provided the estimated nucleated cell counts. Produced via immunoSEQ multiplex PCR; TCRdb's table is partial and in-frame only. The V and J calls and clone size come from that table; D and trimming were worked out from the DNA. This sample has some 200,000 clones, with roughly 84% found just once.

The V and J genes are TRBV19 and TRBJ1-5; D may be TRBD1 (5 bases). The sequence was collected from a human donor with acute or convalescent COVID-19. The donor label of this sample is uncertain. Sequencing was performed on peripheral blood. CDR3 DNA sequence: TGTGCCAGTACCCGTCTCGGAGGGGCGAGCAATCAGCCCCAGCATTTT. Protein product: CASTRLGGASNQPQHF.